This TCR beta chain originates from a study of early T cells in non-severe SARS-CoV-2 infection (dated by TCRdb to the early 2020s). Regarding the research as a whole: Because TCR sequencing relied on bulk RNA taken from unsorted whole blood, pairing of alpha and beta chains was not possible.

Library method: 5' RACE. Instrument used: NextSeq 500. In the TCR library protocol, unique molecular identifiers were attached to individual cDNA molecules to correct for PCR bias and sequencing error. Sequencing covered both TCR alpha and beta chains, and within each sample the abundances of alpha and beta sequences were tightly co-correlated. Per the source publication's procedure: V gene, J gene and CDR3 annotation of TCR sequences was performed with Decombinator V4. TCRs were defined as expanded if a significant change between any two time points was detected under a Poisson model with p below 0.0001. TCR abundances were normalised to the total number of TCRs sequenced per sample and were expressed as counts per million. TRAV1-2 paired with TRAJ12, TRAJ20 or TRAJ33 defined MAIT TCRs, while TRAV10 paired with TRAJ18 defined iNKT TCRs. VDJdb, accessed 1 November 2021, was searched for CMV, EBV and SARS-CoV-2 annotated TCRs, excluding TCRs annotated for multiple antigens. Using fastp trimming at Q25 and MiXCR clonotype assembly, TCRdb reanalyzed the public sequencing data and kept in-frame beta chains. Rows are combined by CDR3 protein, so each entry shows the most common genes and DNA. These V and J calls are TCRdb output, not the study's own analysis. Recorded for this sample are some 59,000 distinct CDR3 sequences; roughly a tenth of them occurred a single time. Together, the top ten hold about 4.4% of the sample.

The study was a case-control design nested within a healthcare worker cohort in London, UK, with weekly nasopharyngeal swab PCR tests and blood sampling. Healthcare workers were recruited during the week of the UK lockdown, between 23 and 31 March 2020, and followed weekly for up to about 16 weeks. Broader findings and caveats from the paper: Matching against VDJdb was skewed toward anti-spike CD8 responses, likely underestimated virus-specific expansions, and missed private and CD4 specificities.

From the cysteine through the phenylalanine, the CDR3 covers 14 amino acids. Of all the DNA, just the CDR3 is kept, 42 bases in frame from base 1. The germline V gene gives CDR1 as SGHRS and CDR2 as YFSETQ. The junction shows trimming of 1 base on V and 7 bases on J, and the gene matches do not reach 7 bases of it. A note on this clonotype: What this receptor recognizes is not known. Base qualities are missing; no much larger clone stands one base away.

The sample comprised whole blood. The sequence was collected from an adult who was a healthcare worker with PCR-confirmed SARS-CoV-2 infection or an uninfected control (not recorded which). The V and J segments used are TRBV5-1 and TRBJ1-1; the junction holds 7 bases that match TRBD1. At the DNA level, the sequence is TGCGCCAGCAGCTTGTATCGCTGGGACAGTGAAGCTTTCTTT. The resulting protein is CASSLYRWDSEAFF.